The 27 T cell receptor beta chains below come from one sample, sequenced in a study of regulatory T cells in long-lasting Graves disease (dated by TCRdb to about 2021). The sample's time point, from its label and the paper: newly diagnosed GD, antithyroid drugs for less than 3 months. For both TCR sequencing and RNA sequencing, RNA was extracted from PBMCs in TRIzol. Receptor libraries were prepared by multiplex PCR. The sequencer listed for this sample is Illumina HiSeq 4000. CDR3 regions were amplified by Arm-PCR with iRepertoire HTBI primers to construct TCR beta libraries. Through fastp at Q25 and MiXCR, TCRdb rebuilt clones from the public reads, retaining in-frame beta chains. Each entry is one CDR3 protein sequence, shown with its most common DNA and genes. This sample is represented by 500,000 or so distinct CDR3 sequences; 11% to 15% of them were singletons. The biggest ten clones account for roughly 15% of the sample.

These sequences were also reported in another study, on T cells in Graves' hyperthyroidism and ophthalmopathy.

The sample here was peripheral blood mononuclear cells (PBMCs), taken at new diagnosis, from a patient treated with antithyroid drugs. These receptors originate from a woman aged 50 to 60 with Graves disease. Donor details come from another sample of the same person, matched by shared clones.

V and J are TRBV6-1 and TRBJ1-1, with a possible D match to TRBD1 (6 bases). This CDR3 is 12 amino acids long. Trimming took 6 bases from V and 8 from J, leaving 13 bases between them. Germline CDR1 reads MNHNS; CDR2 reads SASEGT. The CDR3 nucleotides read TGTGCCAGCAGCGGCGTGGGGGGCGAAGCTTTCTTT. This translates into CASSGVGGEAFF.

This clonotype was seen ten or more times. A junction boundary mismatches the germline segment, possibly from a read error. The J gene is TRBJ2-3, the V gene TRBV7-3; 7 bases are a match to TRBD2. The CDR3 extends over 13 amino acids. CDR1 SGHTA and CDR2 FQGTGA come from the germline V gene. CDR3 DNA: TGTGCCAGCAGCGCGACTAGCATAGATACGCAGTATTTT. Amino acids: CASSATSIDTQYF.

In this sample, this clonotype turned up many times. The genes are TRBV2 and TRBJ2-3; the match to TRBD2 covers 8 bases. Germline assignment: CDR1 SNHLY and CDR2 FYNNEI. The length of the CDR3 is 14 residues. V trimming: 7 bases; J trimming: 1 base; junction bases outside the gene matches: 4. The CDR3 nucleotides are TGTGCCAGCAAAGCGGGAGAGGGCACAGATACGCAGTATTTT. Amino acids: CASKAGEGTDTQYF.

This clonotype appeared many times. As DNA, the CDR3 is TGTGCCAGCAGCTTAGTGTTAGCGAACCCAACGCTTTACGAGCAGTACTTC. Translating it yields CASSLVLANPTLYEQYF. The rearrangement links TRBV11-2 to TRBJ2-7; tentatively, D is TRBD2 (5 bases). The V end lost 1 base, the J end lost 4 bases, and 20 bases lay between the germline ends. This CDR3 is built from 17 residues. The germline V gene has CDR1 SGHAT and CDR2 FQNNGV. Together with reference TRBV11-2 and TRBJ2-7, the CDR3 gives the full variable domain: EAGVAQSPRYKIIEKRQSVAFWCNPISGHATLYWYQQILGQGPKLLIQFQNNGVVDDSQLPKDRFSAERLKGVDSTLKIQPAKLEDSAVYLCASSLVLANPTLYEQYFGPGTRLTVT.

The chain combines TRBV3-1 with TRBJ1-3; weak D call: TRBD1 (5 bases). CDR1 is LGHDT, CDR2 YNNKEL, per germline (reference sequence). The CDR3 totals 16 residues. The V end was cut by 0 bases, the J end by 2 bases, with 11 bases between. The CDR3 DNA is TGTGCCAGCAGCCAAGAAGGATCAGGGACTGGAAACACCATATATTTT. Its protein is CASSQEGSGTGNTIYF.

The CDR3 coding sequence is TGTGCCAGCAGCTTAGATGAGTTTAGGGCTTTCTTT. As protein: CASSLDEFRAFF. The J gene is TRBJ1-1, the V gene TRBV7-9; D call uncertain. Germline lookup yields CDR1 SEHNR and CDR2 FQNEAQ (reference sequence). V was cut by 1 base and J by 11 bases, with 11 bases left in between. CDR3 size: 12 residues.

This clonotype was counted ten times or more. The chain combines TRBV5-1 with TRBJ2-7; 7 nucleotides align to TRBD2. V lost 0 bases and J lost 4; bases outside the gene matches: 4. The CDR3 is made up of 14 amino acids. Germline V gene data show CDR1 as SGHRS and CDR2 as YFSETQ. This CDR3 reads CASSLGDYGYEQYF. For the CDR3, the DNA is TGCGCCAGCAGCTTGGGGGACTATGGGTACGAGCAGTACTTC.

This clonotype was counted ten times or more. The chain carries TRBV6-2 or TRBV6-3 and TRBJ2-2, with 7 bases fitting TRBD2. The CDR3 consists of 16 residues. Germline values: CDR1 MNHEY, CDR2 SVGEGT. The V segment lost 0 bases and the J segment 8 bases; nucleotides outside the gene matches: 9. The CDR3 protein is CASSYSRTRRGGELFF. The CDR3 DNA reads TGTGCCAGCAGTTACTCCCGGACTAGGAGAGGGGGGGAGCTGTTTTTT.

The chain links TRBV12-3 or TRBV12-4 to TRBJ2-6; D is unresolved. This CDR3 has 17 amino acids. Trimming cost V 7 bases and J 0 bases, with 16 bases left between them. In nucleotides, the CDR3 is TGTGCCAGCACCCTCGGTGTGGCAGCCTCTGGGGCCAACGTCCTGACTTTC. This encodes CASTLGVAASGANVLTF.

This clonotype has a count of ten or more. A read error may produce the germline difference seen at one junction end. The J gene is TRBJ1-5, the V gene TRBV7-2; TRBD1 is a possible D gene (6 bases). The CDR3 is 15 residues long. CDR1 is SGHTA and CDR2 is FQGNSA in the germline V gene. Here the CDR3 reads CASSLGGQSNQPQHF. CDR3 sequence (DNA): TGTGCCAGCAGTTTAGGTGGACAGAGCAATCAGCCCCAGCATTTT.

This rearrangement joins TRBV20-1 to TRBJ2-2; tentative D call: TRBD2 (6 bases). Germline-derived CDR1 and CDR2 are DFQATT and SNEGSKA (reference sequence). V was clipped by 6 bases and J by 0 bases, with 14 bases between them. The CDR3 loop spans 15 amino acids. The CDR3 nucleotides read TGCAGTGCCCCCTTAGCGGAGGCGAACACCGGGGAGCTGTTTTTT. This translates into CSAPLAEANTGELFF.

This clonotype was observed many times. The V call is TRBV7-9, the J call TRBJ2-5, with TRBD2 as a possible D gene (7 bases). Per germline, CDR1 SEHNR and CDR2 FQNEAQ (reference sequence). Trimming shortened V by 7 bases and J by 2 bases, and 20 bases separated the two germline ends. The CDR3 covers 16 residues. The CDR3 coding sequence is TGTGCCAGCACCCTCCCAAGGGGGGGGATACAAGAGACCCAGTACTTC. This encodes CASTLPRGGIQETQYF.

V gene TRBV28 combines with J gene TRBJ1-6; no firm D call. The V end lost 6 bases, the J end lost 7 bases, and 13 bases lay between the germline ends. The CDR3 is made up of 14 amino acids. Germline V CDR1 and CDR2: MDHEN, SYDVKM. For the CDR3, the DNA is TGTGCCAGCAGCCGTACCATACAGAATTCACCCCTCCACTTT. The encoded protein is CASSRTIQNSPLHF.

About this clonotype itself: A junction boundary mismatches the germline segment, possibly from a read error. The chain employs TRBV12-5 and TRBJ1-5, with D possibly being TRBD1 (6 bases). The germline CDR1 and CDR2 sequences are LGHNT and FRNRAP. There are 12 residues in the CDR3. CDR3 region: CASGSGDQPQRF. Written as DNA, the CDR3 is TGTGCTAGTGGTTCAGGGGATCAGCCCCAGCGTTTT.

This clonotype was seen only once. Being one base from a much bigger clone, this may be a read error. CDR3 amino acids: CASSSSGLTDTQHF. The CDR3 DNA reads TGTGCCAGCAGCTCTAGCGGCCTCACAGATACGCAGCATTTT. This chain connects TRBV5-5 to TRBJ2-3, with D hard to call. Judging by the DNA end, TRBJ1-5 fits better; the J call may be wrong. CDR3 length: 14 amino acids. CDR1 and CDR2 from the germline V gene are SGHKS and YYEKEE (reference sequence).

This chain links TRBV10-1 with TRBJ2-1; the match to TRBD2 covers 11 bases. Germline V CDR1 and CDR2: WNHNN, SYGVQD (reference sequence). This CDR3 region has 20 residues. J was trimmed by 4 bases and V by 3 bases; bases with no gene match: 17. This CDR3 is CASSDNGPGLAERPYNEQFF. DNA of the CDR3: TGCGCCAGCAGTGATAATGGGCCGGGACTAGCGGAGCGCCCTTACAATGAGCAGTTCTTC.

The sample holds a few counts of this clonotype. V and J are TRBV12-3 or TRBV12-4 and TRBJ2-5; D remains ambiguous. The CDR3 runs to 14 residues. The V gene lost 2 bases and the J gene lost 1 base, with 8 bases spanning the gap. CDR3 sequence (DNA): TGTGCCAGCAGTTTAAATCGATTCCAAGAGACCCAGTACTTC. Its protein is CASSLNRFQETQYF.

This clonotype was detected many times. The J gene is TRBJ2-1, the V gene TRBV7-9, with TRBD2 matching 10 bases. The CDR3 is 13 residues long. J gave up 10 bases and V 5 bases, and 5 bases lay outside the gene matches. Germline-derived CDR1 and CDR2 are SEHNR and FQNEAQ (reference sequence). DNA of the CDR3: TGTGCCAGCAGCCCGGGACTAGCGAGGGAGCAGTTCTTC. This encodes CASSPGLAREQFF.

This clonotype was recorded at least ten times. The genes are TRBV12-3 or TRBV12-4 and TRBJ2-5; D remains ambiguous. This CDR3 contains 14 residues. V was cut by 4 bases and J by 1 base, with 10 bases left in between. CDR3 sequence (DNA): TGTGCCAGCAGTTCCGACACAAGCCAAGAGACCCAGTACTTC. Encoded protein: CASSSDTSQETQYF.

This clonotype came up many times. This chain joins TRBV10-3 and TRBJ2-7; weak D call: TRBD2 (6 bases). CDR1 ENHRY and CDR2 SYGVKD come from the germline V gene. This CDR3 contains 15 residues. The ends were cut back, 5 bases at V and 2 bases at J, with 16 bases in the middle. CDR3 residues: CAISHGSTNTYEQYF. The DNA of the CDR3 is TGTGCCATCAGTCACGGGAGCACCAACACCTACGAGCAGTACTTC.

This clonotype showed up many times. The rearrangement links TRBV3-1 to TRBJ2-1; D call uncertain. Germline lookup yields CDR1 LGHDT and CDR2 YNNKEL (reference sequence). V gave up 1 base and J gave up 5 bases, with 15 bases separating them. This CDR3 is 16 amino acids long. CDR3 coding DNA: TGTGCCAGCAGCCAAGTCGCTGGTAGTTTGAACAATGAGCAGTTCTTC. It translates to CASSQVAGSLNNEQFF.

In its sample, this clonotype was seen many times. This chain uses TRBV5-1 with TRBJ2-1, with 8 bases fitting TRBD1. The germline V gene has CDR1 SGHRS and CDR2 YFSETQ. V trimming: 3 bases; J trimming: 5 bases; junction bases outside the gene matches: 10. This CDR3 contains 16 residues. CDR3 residues: CASSSAFGQGNNEQFF. The CDR3 DNA follows: TGCGCCAGCAGCTCGGCTTTTGGACAGGGAAACAATGAGCAGTTCTTC.

This clonotype was observed at least ten times. The chain combines TRBV2 with TRBJ1-1; D is undetermined. Germline V lookup: CDR1 SNHLY, CDR2 FYNNEI. V was clipped by 8 bases and J by 8 bases, with 15 bases between them. The CDR3 spans 12 residues. The CDR3 DNA is TGTGCCAGCCGGCGCCCCGGACTAGAAGCTTTCTTT. This translates into CASRRPGLEAFF. Using reference TRBV2 and TRBJ1-1 for the parts outside the CDR3, the full variable domain is EPEVTQTPSHQVTQMGQEVILRCVPISNHLYFYWYRQILGQKVEFLVSFYNNEISEKSEIFDDQFSVERPDGSNFTLKIRSTKLEDSAMYFCASRRPGLEAFFGQGTRLTVV.

This sequence joins TRBV27 and TRBJ2-5, with TRBD1 identical over 10 bases. Trimming at V came to 5 bases and at J to 5 bases, leaving 8 bases not matched to a gene. CDR1 and CDR2 (germline): MNHEY, SMNVEV (reference sequence). The CDR3 loop spans 15 amino acids. The CDR3 is CASSQTGGPWETQYF. CDR3 nucleotide sequence: TGTGCCAGCAGTCAGACAGGGGGCCCCTGGGAGACCCAGTACTTC.

The chain joins TRBV30 to TRBJ2-7, with 16 nucleotides matching TRBD2. V was clipped by 3 bases and J by 6 bases; unmatched bases: 8. The CDR3 totals 16 residues. Germline values: CDR1 GTSNPN, CDR2 SVGIG (reference sequence). In DNA form, the CDR3 reads TGTGCCTGGAGCGTGGGGACTAGCGGGAGGGAGGGCGAGCAGTACTTC. Amino acids: CAWSVGTSGREGEQYF.

V gene TRBV19 combines with J gene TRBJ2-5; TRBD1 might be the D (6 bases). V was cut by 9 bases and J by 0 bases, with 20 bases left in between. From germline, CDR1 is LNHDA and CDR2 SQIVND (reference sequence). CDR3 length: 16 amino acids. The CDR3 here is CASGSQGRRYQETQYF. The CDR3 nucleotides read TGTGCCAGCGGATCTCAGGGGCGAAGGTACCAAGAGACCCAGTACTTC.

With regard to this clonotype: Given a much more abundant clone one base away, this may be a read error. V gene TRBV6-2 or TRBV6-3 combines with J gene TRBJ2-7; D not resolved. Germline CDR1 reads MNHEY; CDR2 reads SVGEGT. The CDR3 is made up of 17 amino acids. The CDR3 DNA follows: TGTGCCAGCAGTTATTCTACGTCCGACGCCTACTCCCACGAGCAGTACTTC. Translating gives CASSYSTSDAYSHEQYF.